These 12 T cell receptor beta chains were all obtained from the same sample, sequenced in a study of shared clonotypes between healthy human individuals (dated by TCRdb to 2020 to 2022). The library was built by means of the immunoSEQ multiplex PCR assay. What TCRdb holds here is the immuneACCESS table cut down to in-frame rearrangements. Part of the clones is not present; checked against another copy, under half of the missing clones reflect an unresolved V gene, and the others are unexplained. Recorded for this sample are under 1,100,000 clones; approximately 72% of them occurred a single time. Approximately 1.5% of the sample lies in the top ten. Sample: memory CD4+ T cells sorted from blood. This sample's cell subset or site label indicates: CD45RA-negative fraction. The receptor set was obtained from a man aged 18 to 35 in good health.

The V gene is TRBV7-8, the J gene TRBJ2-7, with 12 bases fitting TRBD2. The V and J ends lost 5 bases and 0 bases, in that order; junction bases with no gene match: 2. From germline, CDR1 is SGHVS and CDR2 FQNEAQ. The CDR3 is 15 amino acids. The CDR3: CASSGLAGSSYEQYF. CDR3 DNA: TGTGCCAGCAGCGGACTAGCGGGGAGCTCCTACGAGCAGTACTTC. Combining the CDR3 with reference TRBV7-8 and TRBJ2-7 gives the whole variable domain GAGVSQSPRYKVAKRGQDVALRCDPISGHVSLFWYQQALGQGPEFLTYFQNEAQLDKSGLPSDRFFAERPEGSVSTLKIQRTQQEDSAVYLCASSGLAGSSYEQYFGPGTRLTVT.

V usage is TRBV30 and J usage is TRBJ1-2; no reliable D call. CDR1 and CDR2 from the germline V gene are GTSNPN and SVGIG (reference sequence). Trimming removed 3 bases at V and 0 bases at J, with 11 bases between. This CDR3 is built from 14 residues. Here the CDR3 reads CAWRLKSANYGYTF. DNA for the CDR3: TGTGCCTGGAGACTTAAGTCAGCTAACTATGGCTACACCTTC.

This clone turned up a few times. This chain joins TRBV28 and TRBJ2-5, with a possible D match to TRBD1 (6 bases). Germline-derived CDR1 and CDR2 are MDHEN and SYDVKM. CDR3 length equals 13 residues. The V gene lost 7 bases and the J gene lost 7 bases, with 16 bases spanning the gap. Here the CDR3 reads CASTPGAWGTQYF. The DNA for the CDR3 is TGTGCCAGCACCCCAGGGGCTTGGGGGACCCAGTACTTC.

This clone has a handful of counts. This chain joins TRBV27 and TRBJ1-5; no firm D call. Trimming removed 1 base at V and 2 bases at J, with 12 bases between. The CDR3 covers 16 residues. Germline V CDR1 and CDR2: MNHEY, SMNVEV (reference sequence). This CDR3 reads CASSLWSGVGNQPQHF. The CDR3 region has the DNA TGTGCCAGCAGTTTATGGTCCGGGGTTGGCAATCAGCCCCAGCATTTT.

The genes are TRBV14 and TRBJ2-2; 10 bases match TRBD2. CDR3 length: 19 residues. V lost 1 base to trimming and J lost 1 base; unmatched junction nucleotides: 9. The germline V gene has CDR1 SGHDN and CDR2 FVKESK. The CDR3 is CASSQGPGLAKLNTGELFF. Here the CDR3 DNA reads TGTGCCAGCAGCCAAGGGCCGGGACTAGCGAAACTGAACACCGGGGAGCTGTTTTTT.

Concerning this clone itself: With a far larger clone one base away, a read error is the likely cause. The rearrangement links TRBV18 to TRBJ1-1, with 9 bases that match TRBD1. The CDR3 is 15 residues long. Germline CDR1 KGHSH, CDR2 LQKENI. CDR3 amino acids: CASSPGQGKSTEVFF. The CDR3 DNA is TGTGCCAGCTCACCCGGACAGGGGAAAAGCACTGAAGTTTTCTTT.

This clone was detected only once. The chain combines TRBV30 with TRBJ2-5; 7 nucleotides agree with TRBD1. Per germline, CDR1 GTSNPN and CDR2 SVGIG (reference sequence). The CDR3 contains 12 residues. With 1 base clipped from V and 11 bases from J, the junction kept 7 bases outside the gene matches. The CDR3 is CAWSATGDLQYF. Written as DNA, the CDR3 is TGTGCCTGGAGTGCTACAGGGGACCTGCAGTACTTC.

CDR3: CAWRPGLWREQYF. The CDR3, as DNA: TGTGCCTGGAGACCGGGACTTTGGCGCGAGCAGTACTTC. This chain joins TRBV30 and TRBJ2-7; TRBD2 might be the D (6 bases). Trimming took off 3 bases at V and 6 bases at J, with 15 bases between the two ends. This CDR3 comprises 13 residues. Germline V gene data show CDR1 as GTSNPN and CDR2 as SVGIG (reference sequence). The full variable domain, in which reference TRBV30 and TRBJ2-7 provide the parts outside the CDR3, is SQTIHQWPATLVQPVGSPLSLECTVEGTSNPNLYWYRQAAGRGLQLLFYSVGIGQISSEVPQNLSASRPQDRQFILSSKKLLLSDSGFYLCAWRPGLWREQYFGPGTRLTVT.

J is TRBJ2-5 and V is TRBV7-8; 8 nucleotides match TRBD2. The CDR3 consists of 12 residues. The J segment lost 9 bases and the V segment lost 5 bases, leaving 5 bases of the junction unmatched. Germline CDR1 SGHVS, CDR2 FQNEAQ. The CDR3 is CASSAPGGSQYF. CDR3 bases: TGTGCCAGCAGCGCGCCGGGGGGGTCCCAGTACTTC.

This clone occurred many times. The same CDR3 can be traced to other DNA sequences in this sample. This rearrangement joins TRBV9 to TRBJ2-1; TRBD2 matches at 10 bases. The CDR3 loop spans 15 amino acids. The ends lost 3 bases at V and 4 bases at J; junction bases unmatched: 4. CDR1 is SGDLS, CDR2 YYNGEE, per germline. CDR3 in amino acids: CASSAGLATYNEQFF. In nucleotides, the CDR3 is TGTGCCAGCAGCGCGGGACTAGCGACATACAATGAGCAGTTCTTC.

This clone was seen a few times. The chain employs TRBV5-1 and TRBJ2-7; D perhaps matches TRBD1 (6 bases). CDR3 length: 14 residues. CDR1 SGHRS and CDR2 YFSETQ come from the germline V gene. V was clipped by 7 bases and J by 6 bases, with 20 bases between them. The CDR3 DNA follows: TGCGCCAGCGGTCTCACTACAGGGTTTCGCGAGCAGTACTTC. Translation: CASGLTTGFREQYF.

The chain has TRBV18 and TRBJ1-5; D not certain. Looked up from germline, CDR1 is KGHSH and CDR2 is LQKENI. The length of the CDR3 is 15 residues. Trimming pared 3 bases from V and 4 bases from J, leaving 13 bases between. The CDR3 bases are TGTGCCAGCTCACCGAATAGGGCGGCGAATCAGCCCCAGCATTTT. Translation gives CASSPNRAANQPQHF.